This T cell receptor (beta chain) was captured in a study of T cells in Graves' hyperthyroidism and ophthalmopathy. Looking at the study overall: Prior to any treatment, at the point of initial diagnosis, peripheral blood was collected.

CDR1 and CDR2 from the germline V gene are MNHNS and SASEGT. Trimming left V 6 bases short and J 6 bases short, with 14 bases between. CDR3 length equals 13 residues. Over 18 months, lack of ophthalmopathy progression marked Graves' hyperthyroidism as stable. This clonotype showed up just a few times. No antigen is known for it. TCR beta CDR3 regions were amplified from RNA. The TCR CDR3 first-round RT-PCR relied on the HTBI primer set. TCRdb called the multiplex PCR reads again in MiXCR, with one record for every CDR3 protein. The sample includes 300,000 to 450,000 distinct CDR3 sequences, approximately 25% seen only once; the top ten take less than 75%. Findings and limits, study-wide: Researchers found most expanded thyroid clonotypes above 0.001 in blood as well. Ophthalmopathy onset followed model prediction by a median approximately 5.9 months.

Material: blood. V and J are TRBV6-1 and TRBJ1-2; the D is unclear. The source is a man in his fifties or sixties with Graves' hyperthyroidism. The CDR3 sequence is CASSPWVSNGYTF. CDR3 nucleotide sequence: TGTGCCAGCAGCCCCTGGGTTTCGAATGGCTACACCTTC.